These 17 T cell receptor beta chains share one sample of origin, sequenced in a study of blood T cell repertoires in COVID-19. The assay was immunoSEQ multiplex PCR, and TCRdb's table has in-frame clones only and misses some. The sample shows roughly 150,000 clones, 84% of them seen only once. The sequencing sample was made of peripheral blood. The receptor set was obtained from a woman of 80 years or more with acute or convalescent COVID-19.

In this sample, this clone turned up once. CDR3 loop: CASSSPMETQYF. The DNA of the CDR3 is TGTGCCAGCAGTTCTCCTATGGAGACCCAGTACTTC. The genes are TRBV28 and TRBJ2-5; D gene uncertain. Germline V lookup: CDR1 MDHEN, CDR2 SYDVKM. V lost 4 bases to trimming and J lost 5 bases, with 8 bases between them. This CDR3 is 12 amino acids long.

CDR3 amino acids: CASSLDRGTFNEQFF. In DNA, the CDR3 is TGCGCCAGCAGCTTGGACAGGGGGACCTTTAATGAGCAGTTCTTC. J is TRBJ2-1 and V is TRBV5-1, with 8 bases that match TRBD1. Germline-derived CDR1 and CDR2 are SGHRS and YFSETQ. Losses at the gene ends were 0 bases for V and 7 bases for J; bases not matched to a gene: 6. The CDR3 has 15 amino acids.

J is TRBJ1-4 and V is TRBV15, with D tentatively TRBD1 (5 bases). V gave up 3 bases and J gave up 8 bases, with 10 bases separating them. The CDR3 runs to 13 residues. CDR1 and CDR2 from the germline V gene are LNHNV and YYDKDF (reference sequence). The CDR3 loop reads CATSRQGWEKLFF. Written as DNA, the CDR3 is TGTGCCACCAGCAGGCAGGGATGGGAAAAACTGTTTTTT. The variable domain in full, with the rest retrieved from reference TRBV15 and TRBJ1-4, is DAMVIQNPRYQVTQFGKPVTLSCSQTLNHNVMYWYQQKSSQAPKLLFHYYDKDFNNEADTPDNFQSRRPNTSFCFLDIRSPGLGDTAMYLCATSRQGWEKLFFGSGTQLSVL.

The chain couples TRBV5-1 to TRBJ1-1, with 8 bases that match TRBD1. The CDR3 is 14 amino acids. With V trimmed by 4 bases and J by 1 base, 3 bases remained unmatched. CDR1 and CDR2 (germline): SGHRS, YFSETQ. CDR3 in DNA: TGCGCCAGCAGCCCCGGGACAGGGAACACTGAAGCTTTCTTT. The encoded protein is CASSPGTGNTEAFF.

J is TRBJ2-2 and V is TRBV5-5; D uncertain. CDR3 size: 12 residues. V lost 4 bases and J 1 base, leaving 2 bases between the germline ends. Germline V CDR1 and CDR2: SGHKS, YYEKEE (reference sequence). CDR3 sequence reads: CASSQNTGELFF. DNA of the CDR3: TGTGCCAGCAGCCAGAACACCGGGGAGCTGTTTTTT.

The CDR3 spells CASSQEVDRGEAFF. CDR3 coding DNA: TGTGCCAGCAGCCAAGAGGTAGACAGGGGTGAAGCTTTCTTT. The V gene is TRBV4-2, the J gene TRBJ1-1; 8 positions match TRBD1. This CDR3 region has 14 residues. Per the germline V gene, CDR1 is LGHNA and CDR2 is YNFKEQ. The V segment lost 0 bases and the J segment 7 bases; nucleotides outside the gene matches: 4.

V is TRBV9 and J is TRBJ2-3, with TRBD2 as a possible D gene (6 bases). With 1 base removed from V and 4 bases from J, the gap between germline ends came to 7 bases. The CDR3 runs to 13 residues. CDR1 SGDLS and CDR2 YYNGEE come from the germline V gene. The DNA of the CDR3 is TGTGCCAGCAGCGTACCGGGGGCAGATACGCAGTATTTT. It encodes CASSVPGADTQYF.

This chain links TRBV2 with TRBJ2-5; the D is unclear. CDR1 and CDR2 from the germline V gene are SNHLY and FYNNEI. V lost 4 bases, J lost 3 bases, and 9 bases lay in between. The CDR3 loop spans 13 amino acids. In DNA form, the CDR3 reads TGTGCCAGCAGTGCGGGTTTCGAAGAGACCCAGTACTTC. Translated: CASSAGFEETQYF.

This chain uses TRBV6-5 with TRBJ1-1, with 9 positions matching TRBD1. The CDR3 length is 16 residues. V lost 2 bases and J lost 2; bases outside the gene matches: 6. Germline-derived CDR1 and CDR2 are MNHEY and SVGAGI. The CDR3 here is CASSYGTGSVNTEAFF. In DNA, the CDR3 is TGTGCCAGCAGTTACGGGACAGGGTCGGTAAACACTGAAGCTTTCTTT.

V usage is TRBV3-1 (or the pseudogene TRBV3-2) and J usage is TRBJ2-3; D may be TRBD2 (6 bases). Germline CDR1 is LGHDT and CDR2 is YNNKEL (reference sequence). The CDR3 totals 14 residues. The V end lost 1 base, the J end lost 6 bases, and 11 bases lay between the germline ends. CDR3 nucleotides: TGTGCCAGCAGCCAAGTTACTAGCCGCGATACGCAGTATTTT. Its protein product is CASSQVTSRDTQYF.

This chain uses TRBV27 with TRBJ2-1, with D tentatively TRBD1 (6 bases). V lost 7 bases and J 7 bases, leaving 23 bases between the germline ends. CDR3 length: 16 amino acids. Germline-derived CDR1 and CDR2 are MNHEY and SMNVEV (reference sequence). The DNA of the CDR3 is TGTGCCAGCACCCGCCTTGGGACAACCGGACGGAATGAGCAGTTCTTC. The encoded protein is CASTRLGTTGRNEQFF.

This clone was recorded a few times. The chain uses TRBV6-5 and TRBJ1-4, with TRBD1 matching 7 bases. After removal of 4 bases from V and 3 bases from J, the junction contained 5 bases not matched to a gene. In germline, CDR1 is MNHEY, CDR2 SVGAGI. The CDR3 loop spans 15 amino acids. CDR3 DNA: TGTGCCAGCAGTTTGAGGGGGCTAGCTAATGAAAAACTGTTTTTT. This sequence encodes CASSLRGLANEKLFF.

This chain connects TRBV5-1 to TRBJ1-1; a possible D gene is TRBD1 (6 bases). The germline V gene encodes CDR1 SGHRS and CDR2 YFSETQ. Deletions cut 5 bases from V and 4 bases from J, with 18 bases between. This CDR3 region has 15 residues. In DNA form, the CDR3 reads TGCGCCAGCAGAAGAGACAGGAGTATAGGCACTGAAGCTTTCTTT. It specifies CASRRDRSIGTEAFF.

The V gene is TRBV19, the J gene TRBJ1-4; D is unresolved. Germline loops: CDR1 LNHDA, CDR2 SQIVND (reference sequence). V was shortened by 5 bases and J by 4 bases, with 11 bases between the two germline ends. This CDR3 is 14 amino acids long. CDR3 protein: CASSPSPGNEKLFF. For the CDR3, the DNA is TGTGCCAGTAGTCCGAGTCCGGGTAATGAAAAACTGTTTTTT.

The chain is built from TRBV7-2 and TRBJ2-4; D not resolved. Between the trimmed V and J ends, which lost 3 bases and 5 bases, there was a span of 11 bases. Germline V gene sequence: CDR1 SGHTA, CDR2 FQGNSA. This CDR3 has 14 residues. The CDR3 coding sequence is TGTGCCAGCAGCTTGGAGATTGGCCAAAACATTCAGTACTTC. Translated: CASSLEIGQNIQYF. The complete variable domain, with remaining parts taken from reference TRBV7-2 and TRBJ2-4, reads GAGVSQSPSNKVTEKGKDVELRCDPISGHTALYWYRQSLGQGLEFLIYFQGNSAPDKSGLPSDRFSAERTGGSVSTLTIQRTQQEDSAVYLCASSLEIGQNIQYFGAGTRLSVL.

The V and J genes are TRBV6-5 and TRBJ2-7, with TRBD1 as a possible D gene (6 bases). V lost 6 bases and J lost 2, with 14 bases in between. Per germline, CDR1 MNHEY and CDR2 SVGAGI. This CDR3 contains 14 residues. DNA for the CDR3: TGTGCCAGCAGCAGGAGAGAGGGGGCCTACGAGCAGTACTTC. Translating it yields CASSRREGAYEQYF.

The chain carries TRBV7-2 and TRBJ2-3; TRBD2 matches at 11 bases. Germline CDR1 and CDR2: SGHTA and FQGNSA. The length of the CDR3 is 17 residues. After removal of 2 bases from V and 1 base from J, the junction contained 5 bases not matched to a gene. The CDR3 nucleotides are TGTGCCAGCAGCTTACGCGTAGCGGGGGGGCGCACAGATACGCAGTATTTT. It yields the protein CASSLRVAGGRTDTQYF.